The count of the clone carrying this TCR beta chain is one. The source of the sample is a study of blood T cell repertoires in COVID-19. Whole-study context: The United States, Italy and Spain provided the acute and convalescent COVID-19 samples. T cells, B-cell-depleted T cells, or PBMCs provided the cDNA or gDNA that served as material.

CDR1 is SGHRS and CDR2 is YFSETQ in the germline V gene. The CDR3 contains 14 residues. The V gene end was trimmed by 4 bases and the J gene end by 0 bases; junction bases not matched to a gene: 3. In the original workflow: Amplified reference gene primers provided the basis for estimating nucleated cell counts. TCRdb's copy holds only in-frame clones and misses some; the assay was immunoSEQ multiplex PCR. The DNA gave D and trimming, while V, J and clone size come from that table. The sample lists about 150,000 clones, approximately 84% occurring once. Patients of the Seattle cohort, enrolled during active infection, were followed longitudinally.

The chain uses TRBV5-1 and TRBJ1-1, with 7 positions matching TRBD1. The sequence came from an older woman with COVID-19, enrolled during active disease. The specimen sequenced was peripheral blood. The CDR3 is CASSTGQLNTEAFF. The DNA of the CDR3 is TGCGCCAGCAGCACGGGACAGTTGAACACTGAAGCTTTCTTT.